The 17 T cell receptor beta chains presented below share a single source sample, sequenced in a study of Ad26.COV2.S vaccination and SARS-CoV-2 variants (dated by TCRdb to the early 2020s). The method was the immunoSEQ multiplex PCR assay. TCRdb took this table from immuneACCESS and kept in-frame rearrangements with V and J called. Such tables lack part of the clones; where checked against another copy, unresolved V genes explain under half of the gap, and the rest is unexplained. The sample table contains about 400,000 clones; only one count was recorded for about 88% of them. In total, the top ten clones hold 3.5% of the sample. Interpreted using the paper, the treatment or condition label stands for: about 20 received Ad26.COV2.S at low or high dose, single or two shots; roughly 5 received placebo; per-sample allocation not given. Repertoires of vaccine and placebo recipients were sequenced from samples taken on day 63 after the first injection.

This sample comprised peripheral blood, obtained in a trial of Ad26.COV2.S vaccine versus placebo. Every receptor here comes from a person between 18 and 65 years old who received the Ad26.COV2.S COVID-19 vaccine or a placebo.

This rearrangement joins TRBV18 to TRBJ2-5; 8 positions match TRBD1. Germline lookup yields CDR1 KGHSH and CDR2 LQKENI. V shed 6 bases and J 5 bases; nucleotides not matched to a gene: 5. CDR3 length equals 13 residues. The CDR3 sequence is CASSPTGDETQYF. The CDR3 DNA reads TGTGCCAGCTCGCCGACAGGGGACGAGACCCAGTACTTC.

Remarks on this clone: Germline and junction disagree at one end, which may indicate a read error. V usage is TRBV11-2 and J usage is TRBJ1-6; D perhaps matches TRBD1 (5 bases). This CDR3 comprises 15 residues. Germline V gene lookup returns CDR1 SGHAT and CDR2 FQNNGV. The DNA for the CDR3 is TGTGCCAGCACCTTAAGCCCGGCAGGGTTATCACCCCTCCACTTT. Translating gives CASTLSPAGLSPLHF. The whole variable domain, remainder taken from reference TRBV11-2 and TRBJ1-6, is EAGVAQSPRYKIIEKRQSVAFWCNPISGHATLYWYQQILGQGPKLLIQFQNNGVVDDSQLPKDRFSAERLKGVDSTLKIQPAKLEDSAVYLCASTLSPAGLSPLHFGNGTRLTVT.

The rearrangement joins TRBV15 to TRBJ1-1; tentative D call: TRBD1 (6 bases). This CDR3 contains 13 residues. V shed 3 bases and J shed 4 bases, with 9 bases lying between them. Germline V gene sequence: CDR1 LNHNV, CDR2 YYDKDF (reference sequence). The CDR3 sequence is CATSSTGFTEAFF. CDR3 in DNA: TGTGCCACCAGCAGTACAGGGTTCACTGAAGCTTTCTTT.

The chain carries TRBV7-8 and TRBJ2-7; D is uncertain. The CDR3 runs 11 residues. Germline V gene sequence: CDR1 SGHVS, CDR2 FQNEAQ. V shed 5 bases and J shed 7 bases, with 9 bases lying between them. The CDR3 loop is CASSPMGEQYF. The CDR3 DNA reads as TGTGCCAGCAGCCCTATGGGGGAGCAGTACTTC.

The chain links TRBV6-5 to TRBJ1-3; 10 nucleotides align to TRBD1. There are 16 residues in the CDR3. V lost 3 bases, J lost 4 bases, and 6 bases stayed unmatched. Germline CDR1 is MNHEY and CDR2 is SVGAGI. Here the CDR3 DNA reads TGTGCCAGCAGTTATGGGACAGGGGACATGGGAAACACCATATATTTT. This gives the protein CASSYGTGDMGNTIYF.

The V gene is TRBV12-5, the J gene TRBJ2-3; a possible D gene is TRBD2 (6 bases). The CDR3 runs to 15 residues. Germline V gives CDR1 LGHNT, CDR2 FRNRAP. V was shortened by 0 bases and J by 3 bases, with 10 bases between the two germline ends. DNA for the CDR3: TGTGCTAGTGGTTTGGTACTCGGGGGTACAGATACGCAGTATTTT. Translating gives CASGLVLGGTDTQYF.

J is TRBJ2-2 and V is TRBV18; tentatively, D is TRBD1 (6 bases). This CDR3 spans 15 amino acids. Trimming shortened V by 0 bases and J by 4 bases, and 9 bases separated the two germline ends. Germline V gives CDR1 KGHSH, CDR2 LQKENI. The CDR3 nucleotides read TGTGCCAGCTCACCACCCTCAGGGGTCACCGGGGAGCTGTTTTTT. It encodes CASSPPSGVTGELFF. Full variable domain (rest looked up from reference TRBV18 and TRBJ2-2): NAGVMQNPRHLVRRRGQEARLRCSPMKGHSHVYWYRQLPEEGLKFMVYLQKENIIDESGMPKERFSAEFPKEGPSILRIQQVVRGDSAAYFCASSPPSGVTGELFFGEGSRLTVL.

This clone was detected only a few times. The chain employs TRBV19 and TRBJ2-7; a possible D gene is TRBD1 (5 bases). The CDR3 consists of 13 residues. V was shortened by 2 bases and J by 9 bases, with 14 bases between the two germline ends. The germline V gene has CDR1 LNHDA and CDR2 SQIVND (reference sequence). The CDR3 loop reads CASSISWGKGQYF. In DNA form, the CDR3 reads TGTGCCAGTAGTATAAGCTGGGGCAAGGGGCAGTACTTC.

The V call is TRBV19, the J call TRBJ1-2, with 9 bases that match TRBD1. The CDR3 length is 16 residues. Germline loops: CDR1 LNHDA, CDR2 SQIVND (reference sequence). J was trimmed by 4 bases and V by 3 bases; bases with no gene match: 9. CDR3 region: CASSIAFGTGSYGYTF. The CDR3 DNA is TGTGCCAGTAGTATCGCCTTCGGGACAGGGTCCTATGGCTACACCTTC. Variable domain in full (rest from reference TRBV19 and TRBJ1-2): DGGITQSPKYLFRKEGQNVTLSCEQNLNHDAMYWYRQDPGQGLRLIYYSQIVNDFQKGDIAEGYSVSREKKESFPLTVTSAQKNPTAFYLCASSIAFGTGSYGYTFGSGTRLTVV.

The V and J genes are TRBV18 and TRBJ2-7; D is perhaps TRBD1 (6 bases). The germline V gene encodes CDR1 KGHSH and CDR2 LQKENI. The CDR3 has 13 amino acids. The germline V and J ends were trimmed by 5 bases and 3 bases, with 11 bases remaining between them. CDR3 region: CASSATDSYEQYF. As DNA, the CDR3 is TGTGCCAGCTCAGCGACGGACAGCTACGAGCAGTACTTC.

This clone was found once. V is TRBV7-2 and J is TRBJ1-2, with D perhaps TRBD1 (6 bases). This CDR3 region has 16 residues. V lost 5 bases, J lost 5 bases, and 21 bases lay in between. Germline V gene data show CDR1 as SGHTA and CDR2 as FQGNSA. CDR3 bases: TGTGCCAGCAGCCTCCTTGGGGGGGGCATTACTTATGGCTACACCTTC. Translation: CASSLLGGGITYGYTF.

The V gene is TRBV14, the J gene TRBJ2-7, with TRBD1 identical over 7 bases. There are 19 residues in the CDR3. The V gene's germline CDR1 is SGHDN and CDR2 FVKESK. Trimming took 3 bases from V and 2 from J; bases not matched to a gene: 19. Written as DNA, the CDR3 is TGTGCCAGCAGCCAGTCCACAGGGGCCCGCAATATTATTCCCTACGAGCAGTACTTC. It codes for CASSQSTGARNIIPYEQYF.

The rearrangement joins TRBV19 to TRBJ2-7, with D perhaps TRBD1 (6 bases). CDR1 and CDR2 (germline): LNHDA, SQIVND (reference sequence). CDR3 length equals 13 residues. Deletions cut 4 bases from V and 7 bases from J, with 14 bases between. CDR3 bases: TGTGCCAGTAGTACAACAGGGATGGAAGAGCAGTACTTC. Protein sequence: CASSTTGMEEQYF.

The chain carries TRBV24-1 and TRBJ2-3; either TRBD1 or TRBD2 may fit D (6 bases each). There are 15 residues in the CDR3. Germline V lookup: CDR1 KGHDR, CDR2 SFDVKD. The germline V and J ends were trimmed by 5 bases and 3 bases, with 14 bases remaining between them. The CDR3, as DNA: TGTGCCACCAGTGCAGAGGGGGGTAATACAGATACGCAGTATTTT. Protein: CATSAEGGNTDTQYF.

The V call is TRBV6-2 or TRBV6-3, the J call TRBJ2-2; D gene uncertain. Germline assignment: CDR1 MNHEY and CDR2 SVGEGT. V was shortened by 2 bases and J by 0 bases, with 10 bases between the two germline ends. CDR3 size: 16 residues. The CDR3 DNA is TGTGCCAGCAGTTACCTTGGCAGGACGAACACCGGGGAGCTGTTTTTT. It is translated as CASSYLGRTNTGELFF.

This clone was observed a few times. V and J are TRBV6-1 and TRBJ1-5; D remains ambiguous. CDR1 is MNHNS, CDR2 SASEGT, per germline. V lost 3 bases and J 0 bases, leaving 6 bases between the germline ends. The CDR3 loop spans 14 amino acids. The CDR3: CASSETISNQPQHF. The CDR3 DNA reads TGTGCCAGCAGTGAGACAATTAGCAATCAGCCCCAGCATTTT.

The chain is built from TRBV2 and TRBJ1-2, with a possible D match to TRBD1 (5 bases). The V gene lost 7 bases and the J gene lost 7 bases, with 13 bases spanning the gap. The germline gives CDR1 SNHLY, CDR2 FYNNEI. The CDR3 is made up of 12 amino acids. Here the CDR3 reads CASTGEESGYTF. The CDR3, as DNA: TGTGCCAGCACGGGGGAGGAGTCTGGCTACACCTTC.